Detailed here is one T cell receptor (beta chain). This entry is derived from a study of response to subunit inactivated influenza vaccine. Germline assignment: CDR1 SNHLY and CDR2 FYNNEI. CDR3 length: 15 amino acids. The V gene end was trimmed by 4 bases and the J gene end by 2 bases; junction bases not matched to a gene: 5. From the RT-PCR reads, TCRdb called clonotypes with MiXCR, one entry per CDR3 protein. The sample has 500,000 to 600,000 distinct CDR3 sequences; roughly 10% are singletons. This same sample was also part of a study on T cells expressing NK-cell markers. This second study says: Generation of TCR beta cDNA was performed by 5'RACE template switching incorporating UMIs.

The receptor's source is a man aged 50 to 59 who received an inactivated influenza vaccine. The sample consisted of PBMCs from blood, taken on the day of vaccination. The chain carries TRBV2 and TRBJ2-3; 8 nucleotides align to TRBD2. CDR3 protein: CASSGNSGVTDTQYF. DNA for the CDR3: TGTGCCAGCAGTGGGAATAGCGGGGTCACAGATACGCAGTATTTT.